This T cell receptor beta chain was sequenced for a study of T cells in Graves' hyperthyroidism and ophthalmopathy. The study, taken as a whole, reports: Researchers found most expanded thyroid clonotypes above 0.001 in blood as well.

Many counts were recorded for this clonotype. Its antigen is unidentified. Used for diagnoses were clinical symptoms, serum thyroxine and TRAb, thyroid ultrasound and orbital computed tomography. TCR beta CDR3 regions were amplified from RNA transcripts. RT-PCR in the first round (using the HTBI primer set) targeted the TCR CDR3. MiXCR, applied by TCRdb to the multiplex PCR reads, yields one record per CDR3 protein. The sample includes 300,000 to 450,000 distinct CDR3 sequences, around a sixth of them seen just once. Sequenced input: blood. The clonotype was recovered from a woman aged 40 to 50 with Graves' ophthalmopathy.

The CDR3, as DNA: TGTGCCAGCAGCGTAGGAGGGGGAAGAAGCTATGGCTACACCTTC. It specifies CASSVGGGRSYGYTF. The chain employs TRBV9 and TRBJ1-2; D may be TRBD1 (6 bases). Germline-derived CDR1 and CDR2 are SGDLS and YYNGEE. CDR3 length equals 15 residues. Trimming took off 0 bases at V and 4 bases at J, with 13 bases between the two ends. Full variable domain (remainder filled in from reference TRBV9 and TRBJ1-2): DSGVTQTPKHLITATGQRVTLRCSPRSGDLSVYWYQQSLDQGLQFLIQYYNGEERAKGNILERFSAQQFPDLHSELNLSSLELGDSALYFCASSVGGGRSYGYTFGSGTRLTVV.